The T cell receptor (beta chain) described here comes from a study of blood T cell repertoires in COVID-19. Study details: Sources were T cells, B-cell-depleted T cells, or PBMCs; the material itself was cDNA or gDNA.

V lost 7 bases and J 5 bases, leaving 15 bases between the germline ends. Germline V gene data show CDR1 as SNHLY and CDR2 as FYNNEI. The CDR3 extends over 14 amino acids. Clones were sequenced by immunoSEQ multiplex PCR, and TCRdb holds only the in-frame ones, with some missing. The sample has 130,000 or so clones, around 86% seen once. This receptor was taken from a man aged 35-49 years with acute or convalescent COVID-19. The chain links TRBV2 to TRBJ1-5; the D is unclear. The specimen was peripheral blood. DNA for the CDR3: TGTGCCAGCACTCTGGAGAGATCCCATCAGCCCCAGCATTTT. This codes for CASTLERSHQPQHF.